Following are 5 T cell receptor beta chains from one sample sequenced in a study of T-cell reconstitution after alpha-beta-depleted transplantation in children. Preparation of the TCRbeta library involved a method that used unique molecular identifiers. TCRdb re-called the PCR reads with MiXCR, one entry per CDR3 protein. The data contain 280,000 or so distinct CDR3 sequences, 11% of them singletons. The sample was peripheral blood, taken 180 days after TCRalphabeta/CD19-depleted stem cell transplant. These receptors were taken from a male patient between 2 and 15 years old who had a stem cell transplant for chronic granulomatous disease, so the T cells may come from the graft donor.

This clonotype was counted at least ten times. This chain uses TRBV7-2 with TRBJ2-1; TRBD1 aligns across 7 bases. Per the germline V gene, CDR1 is SGHTA and CDR2 is FQGNSA. V gave up 7 bases and J gave up 3 bases; unmatched junction bases: 9. This CDR3 comprises 15 residues. The CDR3 protein is CASTSEGANYNEQFF. CDR3 DNA sequence: TGTGCCAGCACCTCCGAGGGGGCCAACTACAATGAGCAGTTCTTC.

This clonotype has at least ten counts. The chain is built from TRBV28 and TRBJ2-3; 7 nucleotides match TRBD2. The V and J ends lost 7 bases and 2 bases, in that order; junction bases with no gene match: 6. The germline gives CDR1 MDHEN, CDR2 SYDVKM. There are 14 residues in the CDR3. CDR3 coding DNA: TGTGCCAGCACTCTGGGGGGGGTCACAGATACGCAGTATTTT. This sequence encodes CASTLGGVTDTQYF.

This clonotype was found once. A read error is possible here, since a much larger clone lies one base away. The CDR3 loop is CASIQTGTKITDTQYF. The CDR3 coding sequence is TGTGCCAGCATTCAGACCGGGACTAAGATCACAGATACGCAGTATTTT. V and J are TRBV7-2 and TRBJ2-3; 7 bases line up with TRBD2. The CDR3 totals 16 residues. J gave up 2 bases and V 7 bases, and 12 bases lay outside the gene matches. CDR1 is SGHTA and CDR2 is FQGNSA in the germline V gene. Complete variable domain (other parts from reference TRBV7-2 and TRBJ2-3): GAGVSQSPSNKVTEKGKDVELRCDPISGHTALYWYRQSLGQGLEFLIYFQGNSAPDKSGLPSDRFSAERTGGSVSTLTIQRTQQEDSAVYLCASIQTGTKITDTQYFGPGTRLTVL.

J is TRBJ1-4 and V is TRBV28; D gene unclear. V lost 6 bases and J lost 5, with 4 bases in between. Per the germline V gene, CDR1 is MDHEN and CDR2 is SYDVKM. This CDR3 spans 11 amino acids. Here the CDR3 reads CASRENEKLFF. For the CDR3, the DNA is TGTGCCAGCAGGGAGAATGAAAAACTGTTTTTT.

This clonotype was seen a few times. J is TRBJ2-7 and V is TRBV2; TRBD1 agrees at 8 bases. This CDR3 has 14 residues. In germline, CDR1 is SNHLY, CDR2 FYNNEI. V gave up 2 bases and J gave up 2 bases; unmatched junction bases: 2. The chain's CDR3 is CASSEPQGAYEQYF. The CDR3 DNA sequence: TGTGCCAGCAGTGAACCACAGGGGGCCTACGAGCAGTACTTC.